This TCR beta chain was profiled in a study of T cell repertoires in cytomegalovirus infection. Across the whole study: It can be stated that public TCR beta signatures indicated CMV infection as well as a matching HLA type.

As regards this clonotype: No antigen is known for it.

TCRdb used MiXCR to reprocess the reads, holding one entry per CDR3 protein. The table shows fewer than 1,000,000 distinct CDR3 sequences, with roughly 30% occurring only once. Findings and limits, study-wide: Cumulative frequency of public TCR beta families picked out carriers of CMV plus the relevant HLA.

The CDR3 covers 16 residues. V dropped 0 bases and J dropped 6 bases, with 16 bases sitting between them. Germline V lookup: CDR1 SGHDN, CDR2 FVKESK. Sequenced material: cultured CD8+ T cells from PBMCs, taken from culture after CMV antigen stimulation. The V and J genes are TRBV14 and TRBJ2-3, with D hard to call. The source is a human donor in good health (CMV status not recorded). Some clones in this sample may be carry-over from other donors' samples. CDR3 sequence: CASSQDVLRRGDTQYF. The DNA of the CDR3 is TGTGCCAGCAGCCAAGACGTCCTTCGGCGAGGCGATACGCAGTATTTT.